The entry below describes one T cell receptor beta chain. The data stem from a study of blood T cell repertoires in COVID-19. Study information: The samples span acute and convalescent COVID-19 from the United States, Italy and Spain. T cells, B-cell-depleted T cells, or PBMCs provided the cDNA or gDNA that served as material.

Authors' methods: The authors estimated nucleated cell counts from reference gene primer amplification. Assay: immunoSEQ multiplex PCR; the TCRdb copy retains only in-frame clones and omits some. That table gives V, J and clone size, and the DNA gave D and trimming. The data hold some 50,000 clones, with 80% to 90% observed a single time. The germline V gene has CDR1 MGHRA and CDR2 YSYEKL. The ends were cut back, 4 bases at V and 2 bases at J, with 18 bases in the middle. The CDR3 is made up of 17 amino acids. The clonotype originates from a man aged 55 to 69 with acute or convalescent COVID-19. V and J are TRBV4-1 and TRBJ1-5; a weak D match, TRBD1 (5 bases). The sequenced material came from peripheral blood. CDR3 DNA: TGCGCCAGCAGCCCCAACCCAGGGATTGGTGGCAATCAGCCCCAGCATTTT. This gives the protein CASSPNPGIGGNQPQHF.